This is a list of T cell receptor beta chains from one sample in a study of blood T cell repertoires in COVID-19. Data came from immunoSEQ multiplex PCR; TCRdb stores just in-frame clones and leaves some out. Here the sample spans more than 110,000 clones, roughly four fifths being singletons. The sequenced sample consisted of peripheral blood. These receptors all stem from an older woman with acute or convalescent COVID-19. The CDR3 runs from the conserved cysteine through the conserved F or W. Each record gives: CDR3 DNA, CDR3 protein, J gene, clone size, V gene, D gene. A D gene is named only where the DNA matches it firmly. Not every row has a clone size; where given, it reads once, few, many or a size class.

TGTGCCACCAGTGATTTGACCTCCGGGAAACTGTTTTTT | CATSDLTSGKLFF | TRBJ1-4 | few | TRBV24-1 | .
TGTGCCAGCAGCCAAGATCCGGGGAATGAGCAGTTCTTC | CASSQDPGNEQFF | TRBJ2-1 | once | TRBV3-1/TRBV3-2 | .
TGTGCCAGCTCACCTCAGACAGGGGATGGCTACACCTTC | CASSPQTGDGYTF | TRBJ1-2 | . | TRBV18 | TRBD1
TGCAGCGTAACAGGGGGAGAAGAAAAACTGTTTTTT | CSVTGGEEKLFF | TRBJ1-4 | . | TRBV29-1 | TRBD1
TGTGCCAGCAGTTTATCTGTAGCCGTAAGCGGGCACCTCTCCTACGAGCAGTACTTC | CASSLSVAVSGHLSYEQYF | TRBJ2-7 | . | TRBV27 | .
TGTGCCAGCAGCCAAGATGGCAGCGGCTCTGGAAACACCATATATTTT | CASSQDGSGSGNTIYF | TRBJ1-3 | . | TRBV14 | .
TGTGCCAGTAGGTGGACTCTTGGGGGGGCAAATCAGCCCCAGCATTTT | CASRWTLGGANQPQHF | TRBJ1-5 | . | TRBV19 | .
TGTGCCTGTAAAGGACTAAATGAGCAGTTCTTC | CACKGLNEQFF | TRBJ2-1 | . | TRBV30 | .
TGCGCCAGCAGCTACTCCTGGACAGGGAGAAACACTGAAGCTTTCTTT | CASSYSWTGRNTEAFF | TRBJ1-1 | . | TRBV5-1 | TRBD1
TGTGCCAGCAGTCCCGTAGCGGGAGAGACCCAATACTTC | CASSPVAGETQYF | TRBJ2-5 | . | TRBV6-5 | TRBD2
TGTGCCAGTAGTCCTGGACTAACCTACGAGCAGTACTTC | CASSPGLTYEQYF | TRBJ2-7 | . | TRBV19 | .
TGCGCCAGCAGCCGGCAACAGGGGCCCAATTCACCCCTCCACTTT | CASSRQQGPNSPLHF | TRBJ1-6 | . | TRBV4-1 | TRBD1
TGCGCCAGCAGCCACGATGGTGCCGGGGCCGGGGAGCTGTTTTTT | CASSHDGAGAGELFF | TRBJ2-2 | . | TRBV4-1 | .
TGTGCCAGCAGCTTAGACCCGGGAGAACACAATGAGCAGTTCTTC | CASSLDPGEHNEQFF | TRBJ2-1 | . | TRBV5-4 | .
TGCAGCGTTACGGGAGGCCTCTCCTACAATGAGCAGTTCTTC | CSVTGGLSYNEQFF | TRBJ2-1 | . | TRBV29-1 | TRBD2
TGTGCCAGCGGGGGTTCCGGGAGCGGAAAACTGTTTTTT | CASGGSGSGKLFF | TRBJ1-4 | . | TRBV2 | .
TGTGCCAGCAGTGTTTCCGCGGGGGCGCTTAGGACCGGGGAGCTGTTTTTT | CASSVSAGALRTGELFF | TRBJ2-2 | once | TRBV25-1 | .
TGTGCCAGCAGTGTACAGGGTTGGAGCACTGAAGCTTTCTTT | CASSVQGWSTEAFF | TRBJ1-1 | few | TRBV27 | .
TGTGCCAGCAGCCCTGCGAAAGAGCAGTACTTC | CASSPAKEQYF | TRBJ2-7 | . | TRBV5-5 | .
TGTGCCAGCAGAGCCGCTACCGGGGGGTTGACAGATACGCAGTATTTT | CASRAATGGLTDTQYF | TRBJ2-3 | . | TRBV28 | TRBD2
TGTGCCAGTAGCAGGGACAGATACACAGATACGCAGTATTTT | CASSRDRYTDTQYF | TRBJ2-3 | . | TRBV19 | TRBD1
TGTGCCACCAGCAGAACAGGGGGTAGTAGAGATACGCAGTATTTT | CATSRTGGSRDTQYF | TRBJ2-3 | few | TRBV15 | TRBD1
TGTGCCATCAGTGAGGGAGCGGTCGGCTCCTACGAGCAGTACTTC | CAISEGAVGSYEQYF | TRBJ2-7 | . | TRBV10-3 | .
TGTGCCAGCAGCTTCCCCCGGACTAGCGGGGACAATGAGCAGTTCTTC | CASSFPRTSGDNEQFF | TRBJ2-1 | . | TRBV7-8 | TRBD2
TGTGCCAGCAGCCAGGAAGGGGGTGGCGGGAGTGGGCAAGAGACCCAGTACTTC | CASSQEGGGGSGQETQYF | TRBJ2-5 | . | TRBV4-2 | .
TGTGCCAGCTCACGGGACAGACAGAATCAGCCCCAGCATTTT | CASSRDRQNQPQHF | TRBJ1-5 | once | TRBV18 | TRBD1